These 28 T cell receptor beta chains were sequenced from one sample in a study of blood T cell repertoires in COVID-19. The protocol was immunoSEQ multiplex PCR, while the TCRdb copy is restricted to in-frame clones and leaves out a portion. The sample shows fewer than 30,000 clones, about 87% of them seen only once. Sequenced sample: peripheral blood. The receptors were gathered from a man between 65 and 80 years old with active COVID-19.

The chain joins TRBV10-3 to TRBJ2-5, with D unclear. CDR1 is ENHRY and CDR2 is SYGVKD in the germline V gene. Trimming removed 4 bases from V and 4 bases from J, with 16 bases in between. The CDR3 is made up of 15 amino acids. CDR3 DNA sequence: TGTGCCATCAGTGGCACTGCCGGTACGGGAGAGACCCAGTACTTC. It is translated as CAISGTAGTGETQYF.

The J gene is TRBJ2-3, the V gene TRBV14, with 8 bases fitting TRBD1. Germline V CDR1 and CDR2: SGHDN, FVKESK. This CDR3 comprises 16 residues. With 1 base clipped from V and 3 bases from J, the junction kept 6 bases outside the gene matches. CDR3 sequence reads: CASSQGTGRLTDTQYF. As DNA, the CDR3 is TGTGCCAGCAGCCAAGGGACAGGGCGTTTGACAGATACGCAGTATTTT.

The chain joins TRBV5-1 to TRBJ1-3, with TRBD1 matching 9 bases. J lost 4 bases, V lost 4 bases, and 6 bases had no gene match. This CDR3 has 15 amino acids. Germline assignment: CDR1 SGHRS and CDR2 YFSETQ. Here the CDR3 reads CASSPGQGIGNTIYF. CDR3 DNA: TGCGCCAGCAGCCCGGGACAGGGAATAGGAAACACCATATATTTT.

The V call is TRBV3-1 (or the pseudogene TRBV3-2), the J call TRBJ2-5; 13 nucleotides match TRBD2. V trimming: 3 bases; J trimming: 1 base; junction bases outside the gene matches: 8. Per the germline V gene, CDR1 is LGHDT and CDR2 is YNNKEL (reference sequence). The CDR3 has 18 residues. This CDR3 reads CASSHSLTSGGGQETQYF. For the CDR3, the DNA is TGTGCCAGCAGCCACTCACTAACTAGCGGGGGGGGCCAAGAGACCCAGTACTTC.

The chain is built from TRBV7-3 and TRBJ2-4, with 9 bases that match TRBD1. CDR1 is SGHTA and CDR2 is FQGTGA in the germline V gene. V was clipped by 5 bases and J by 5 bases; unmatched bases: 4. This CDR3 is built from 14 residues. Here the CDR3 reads CASSEWTGENIQYF. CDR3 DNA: TGTGCCAGCAGCGAGTGGACAGGGGAAAACATTCAGTACTTC.

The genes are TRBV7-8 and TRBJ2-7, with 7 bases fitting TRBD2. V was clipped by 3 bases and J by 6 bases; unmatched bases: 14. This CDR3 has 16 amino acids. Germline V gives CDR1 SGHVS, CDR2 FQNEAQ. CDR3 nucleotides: TGTGCCAGCAGCTTCGTGGCGGGGGAGATACCGACCGAGCAGTACTTC. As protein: CASSFVAGEIPTEQYF. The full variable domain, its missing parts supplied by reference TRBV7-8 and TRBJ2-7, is GAGVSQSPRYKVAKRGQDVALRCDPISGHVSLFWYQQALGQGPEFLTYFQNEAQLDKSGLPSDRFFAERPEGSVSTLKIQRTQQEDSAVYLCASSFVAGEIPTEQYFGPGTRLTVT.

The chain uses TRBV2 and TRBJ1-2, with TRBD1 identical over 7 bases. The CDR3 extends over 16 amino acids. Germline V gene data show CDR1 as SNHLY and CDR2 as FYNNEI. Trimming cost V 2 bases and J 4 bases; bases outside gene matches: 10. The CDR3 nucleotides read TGTGCCAGCAGTGAATTCCTCAAACAGGGGTTCTATGGCTACACCTTC. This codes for CASSEFLKQGFYGYTF.

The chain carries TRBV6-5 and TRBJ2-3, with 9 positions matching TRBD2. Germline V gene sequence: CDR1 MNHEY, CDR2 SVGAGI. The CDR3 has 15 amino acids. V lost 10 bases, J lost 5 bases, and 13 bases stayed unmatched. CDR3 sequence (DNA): TGTGCCACCCGGTTGCGGGGGGGCCTTGGAGATACGCAGTATTTT. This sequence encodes CATRLRGGLGDTQYF.

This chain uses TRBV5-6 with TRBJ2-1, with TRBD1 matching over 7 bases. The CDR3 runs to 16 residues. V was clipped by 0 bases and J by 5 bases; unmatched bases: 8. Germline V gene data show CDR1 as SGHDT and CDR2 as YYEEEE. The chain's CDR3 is CASSLAVRGFNNEQFF. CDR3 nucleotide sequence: TGTGCCAGCAGCTTGGCCGTCAGGGGGTTTAACAATGAGCAGTTCTTC. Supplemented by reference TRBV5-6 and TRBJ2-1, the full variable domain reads DAGVTQSPTHLIKTRGQQVTLRCSPKSGHDTVSWYQQALGQGPQFIFQYYEEEERQRGNFPDRFSGHQFPNYSSELNVNALLLGDSALYLCASSLAVRGFNNEQFFGPGTRLTVL.

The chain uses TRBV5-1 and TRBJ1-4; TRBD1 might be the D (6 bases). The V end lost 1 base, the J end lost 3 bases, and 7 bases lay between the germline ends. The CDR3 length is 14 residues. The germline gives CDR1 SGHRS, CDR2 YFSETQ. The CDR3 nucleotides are TGCGCCAGCAGCTTGACAGGGCCTAATGAAAAACTGTTTTTT. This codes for CASSLTGPNEKLFF.

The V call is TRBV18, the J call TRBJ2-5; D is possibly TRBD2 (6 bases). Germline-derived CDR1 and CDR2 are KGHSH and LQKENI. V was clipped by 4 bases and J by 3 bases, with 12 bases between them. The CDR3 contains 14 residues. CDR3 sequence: CASSQGIAEETQYF. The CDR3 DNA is TGTGCCAGCTCACAGGGTATAGCGGAAGAGACCCAGTACTTC.

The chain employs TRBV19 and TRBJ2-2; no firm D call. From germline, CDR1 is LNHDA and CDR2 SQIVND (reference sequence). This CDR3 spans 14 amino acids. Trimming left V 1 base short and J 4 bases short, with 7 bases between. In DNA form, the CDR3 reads TGTGCCAGTAGTATAGGTATGAGCACCGGGGAGCTGTTTTTT. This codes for CASSIGMSTGELFF. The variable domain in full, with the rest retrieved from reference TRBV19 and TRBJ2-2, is DGGITQSPKYLFRKEGQNVTLSCEQNLNHDAMYWYRQDPGQGLRLIYYSQIVNDFQKGDIAEGYSVSREKKESFPLTVTSAQKNPTAFYLCASSIGMSTGELFFGEGSRLTVL.

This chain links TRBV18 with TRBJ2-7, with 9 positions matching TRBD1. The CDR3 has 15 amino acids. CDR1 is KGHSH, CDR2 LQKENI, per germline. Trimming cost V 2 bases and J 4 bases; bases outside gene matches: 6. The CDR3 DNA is TGTGCCAGCTCACCAATAGGACAGGGGTTTTACGAGCAGTACTTC. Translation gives CASSPIGQGFYEQYF.

Written as DNA, the CDR3 is TGTGCCAGCAGTTTATGGGGGACAGCGAACACTGAAGCTTTCTTT. Translating it yields CASSLWGTANTEAFF. The V call is TRBV28, the J call TRBJ1-1, with 7 nucleotides matching TRBD1. CDR1 and CDR2 (germline): MDHEN, SYDVKM. CDR3 length: 15 amino acids. The trim removed 0 bases at V and 1 base at J, leaving 2 bases unmatched.

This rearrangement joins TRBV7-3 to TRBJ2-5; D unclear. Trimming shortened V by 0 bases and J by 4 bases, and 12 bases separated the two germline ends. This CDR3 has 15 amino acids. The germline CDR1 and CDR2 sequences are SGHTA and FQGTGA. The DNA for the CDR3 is TGTGCCAGCAGCTTAACAGGTGTGCCGGGAGAGACCCAGTACTTC. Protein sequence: CASSLTGVPGETQYF.

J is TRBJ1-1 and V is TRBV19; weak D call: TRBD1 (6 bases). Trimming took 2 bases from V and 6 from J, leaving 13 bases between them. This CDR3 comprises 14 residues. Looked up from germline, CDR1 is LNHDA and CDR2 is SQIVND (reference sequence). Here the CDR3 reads CASSILNRAAEAFF. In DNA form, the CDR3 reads TGTGCCAGTAGTATATTAAACAGGGCGGCTGAAGCTTTCTTT.

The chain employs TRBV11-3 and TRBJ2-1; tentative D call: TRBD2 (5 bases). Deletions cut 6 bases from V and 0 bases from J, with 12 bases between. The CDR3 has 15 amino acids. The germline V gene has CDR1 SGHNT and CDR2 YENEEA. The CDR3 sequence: CASSGGPLSYNEQFF. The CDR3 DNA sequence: TGTGCCAGCAGTGGAGGACCACTCTCCTACAATGAGCAGTTCTTC.

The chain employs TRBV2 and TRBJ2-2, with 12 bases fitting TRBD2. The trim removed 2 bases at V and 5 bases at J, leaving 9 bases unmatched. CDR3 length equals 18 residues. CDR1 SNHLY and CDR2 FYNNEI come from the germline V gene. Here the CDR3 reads CASSESLAGGPRTGELFF. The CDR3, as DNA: TGTGCCAGCAGTGAATCGCTAGCGGGGGGGCCGAGGACCGGGGAGCTGTTTTTT.

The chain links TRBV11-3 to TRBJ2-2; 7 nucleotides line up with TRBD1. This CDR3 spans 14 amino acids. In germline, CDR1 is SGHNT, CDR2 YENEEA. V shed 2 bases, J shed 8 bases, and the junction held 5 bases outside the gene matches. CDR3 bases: TGTGCCAGCAGCTTACTTACAGGGGCGGGGGAGCTGTTTTTT. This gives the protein CASSLLTGAGELFF. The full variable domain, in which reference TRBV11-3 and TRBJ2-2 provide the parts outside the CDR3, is EAGVVQSPRYKIIEKKQPVAFWCNPISGHNTLYWYLQNLGQGPELLIRYENEEAVDDSQLPKDRFSAERLKGVDSTLKIQPAELGDSAVYLCASSLLTGAGELFFGEGSRLTVL.

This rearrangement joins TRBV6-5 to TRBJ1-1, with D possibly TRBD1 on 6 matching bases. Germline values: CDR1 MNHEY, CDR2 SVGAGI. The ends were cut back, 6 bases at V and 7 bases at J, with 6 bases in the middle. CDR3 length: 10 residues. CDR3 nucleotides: TGTGCCAGCAGGACAGGTGAAGCTTTCTTT. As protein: CASRTGEAFF.

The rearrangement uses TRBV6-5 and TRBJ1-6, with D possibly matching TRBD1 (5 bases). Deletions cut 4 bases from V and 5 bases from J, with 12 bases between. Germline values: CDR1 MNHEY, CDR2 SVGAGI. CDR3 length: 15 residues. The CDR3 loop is CASSSPGANNSPLHF. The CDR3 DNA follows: TGTGCCAGCAGTTCGCCTGGGGCCAATAATTCACCCCTCCACTTT.

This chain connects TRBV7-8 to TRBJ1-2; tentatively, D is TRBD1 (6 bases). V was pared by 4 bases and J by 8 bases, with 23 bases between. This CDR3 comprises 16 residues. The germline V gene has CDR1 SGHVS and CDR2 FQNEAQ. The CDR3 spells CASSSQGIPSLGGYTF. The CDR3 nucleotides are TGTGCCAGCAGCTCACAGGGTATCCCTTCCCTAGGGGGCTACACCTTC. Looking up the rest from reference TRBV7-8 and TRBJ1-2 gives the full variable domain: GAGVSQSPRYKVAKRGQDVALRCDPISGHVSLFWYQQALGQGPEFLTYFQNEAQLDKSGLPSDRFFAERPEGSVSTLKIQRTQQEDSAVYLCASSSQGIPSLGGYTFGSGTRLTVV.

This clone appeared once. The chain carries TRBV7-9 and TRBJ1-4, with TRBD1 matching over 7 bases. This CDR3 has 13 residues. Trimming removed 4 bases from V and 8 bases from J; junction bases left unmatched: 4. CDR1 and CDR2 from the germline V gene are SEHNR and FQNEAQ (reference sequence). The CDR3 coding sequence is TGTGCCAGCAGCTCCGACAGGGTCGAAAAACTGTTTTTT. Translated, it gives CASSSDRVEKLFF.

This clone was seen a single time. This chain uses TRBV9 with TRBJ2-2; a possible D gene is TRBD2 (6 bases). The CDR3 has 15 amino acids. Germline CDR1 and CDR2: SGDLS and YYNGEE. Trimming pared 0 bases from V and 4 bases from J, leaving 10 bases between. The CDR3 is CASSVEPSATGELFF. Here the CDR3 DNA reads TGTGCCAGCAGCGTAGAACCTAGCGCCACCGGGGAGCTGTTTTTT.

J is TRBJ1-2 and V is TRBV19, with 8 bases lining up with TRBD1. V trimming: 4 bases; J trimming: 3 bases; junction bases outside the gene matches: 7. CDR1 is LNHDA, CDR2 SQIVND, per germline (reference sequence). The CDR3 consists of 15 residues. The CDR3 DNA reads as TGTGCCAGTAGTAGAGGCAGGGGGCTTGACTATGGCTACACCTTC. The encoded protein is CASSRGRGLDYGYTF.

CDR3 nucleotides: TGTGCCAGCAGTAAAGACAGGGGGAAAAATTCACCCCTCCACTTT. This encodes CASSKDRGKNSPLHF. The chain recombines TRBV28 with TRBJ1-6; TRBD1 agrees at 9 bases. The CDR3 length is 15 residues. V shed 5 bases, J shed 7 bases, and the junction held 6 bases outside the gene matches. Germline assignment: CDR1 MDHEN and CDR2 SYDVKM.

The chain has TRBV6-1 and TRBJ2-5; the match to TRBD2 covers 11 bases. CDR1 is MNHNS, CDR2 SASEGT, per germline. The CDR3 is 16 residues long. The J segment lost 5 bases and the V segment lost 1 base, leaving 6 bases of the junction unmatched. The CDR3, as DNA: TGTGCCAGCAGTGAAGGATTAGCGGGGGGGGCGGAGACCCAGTACTTC. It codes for CASSEGLAGGAETQYF.

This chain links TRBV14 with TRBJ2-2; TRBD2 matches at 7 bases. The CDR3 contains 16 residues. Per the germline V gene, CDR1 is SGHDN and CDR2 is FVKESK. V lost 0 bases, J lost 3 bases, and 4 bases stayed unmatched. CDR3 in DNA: TGTGCCAGCAGCCAAGACGGGGGGTCGCACACCGGGGAGCTGTTTTTT. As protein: CASSQDGGSHTGELFF.